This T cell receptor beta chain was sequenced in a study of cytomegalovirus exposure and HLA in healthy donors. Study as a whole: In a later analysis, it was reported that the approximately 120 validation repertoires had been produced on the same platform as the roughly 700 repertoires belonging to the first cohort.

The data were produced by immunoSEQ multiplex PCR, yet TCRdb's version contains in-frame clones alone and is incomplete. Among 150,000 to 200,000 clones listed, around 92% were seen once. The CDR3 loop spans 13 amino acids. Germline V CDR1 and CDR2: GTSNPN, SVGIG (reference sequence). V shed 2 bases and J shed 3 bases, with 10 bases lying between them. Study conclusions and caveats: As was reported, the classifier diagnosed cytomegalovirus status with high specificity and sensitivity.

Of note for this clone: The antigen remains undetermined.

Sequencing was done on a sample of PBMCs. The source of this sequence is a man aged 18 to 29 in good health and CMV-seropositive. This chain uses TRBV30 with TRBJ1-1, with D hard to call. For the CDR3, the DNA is TGTGCCTGGAGTTTTACTCCGGACACTGAAGCTTTCTTT. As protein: CAWSFTPDTEAFF.